Presented here are 32 T cell receptor beta chains from one specimen sequenced in a study of OX40 agonist ivuxolimab in advanced cancers. To prepare the library, the immunoSEQ multiplex PCR assay was applied. Drawn from immuneACCESS, this table holds only the in-frame rearrangements with V and J called that TCRdb kept. Clones are partly lost; checked studies trace under half to an unresolved V gene and leave the rest unexplained. This sample comprises roughly 26,000 clones, roughly three quarters of them detected only once. The ten largest clones add up to 20% to 30% of the sample. The starting material was CD4+ or CD8+ T cells sorted from blood, obtained in a trial of the OX40 agonist ivuxolimab. The receptors originated from an adult with an advanced solid tumor such as melanoma, head and neck, liver or kidney cancer.

This sequence joins TRBV18 and TRBJ1-2; D is uncertain. The CDR3 loop spans 15 amino acids. Trimming stripped 2 bases from V and 1 base from J, with 11 bases between. Germline CDR1 and CDR2: KGHSH and LQKENI. CDR3 sequence: CASSPIGADNYGYTF. For the CDR3, the DNA is TGTGCCAGCTCACCAATAGGAGCTGATAACTATGGCTACACCTTC.

The V and J genes are TRBV4-2 and TRBJ2-5; D gene ambiguous. The CDR3 has 13 amino acids. Germline V CDR1 and CDR2: LGHNA, YNFKEQ. V was trimmed by 5 bases and J by 7 bases, leaving 14 bases between them. The chain's CDR3 is CASSFGPVTTQYF. As DNA, the CDR3 is TGTGCCAGCAGCTTTGGTCCAGTAACGACCCAGTACTTC.

The chain joins TRBV7-8 to TRBJ2-3; D perhaps matches TRBD2 (6 bases). The germline gives CDR1 SGHVS, CDR2 FQNEAQ. This CDR3 is 15 amino acids long. V shed 5 bases and J shed 2 bases, with 14 bases lying between them. The CDR3 here is CASSLSGLFTDTQYF. CDR3 coding DNA: TGTGCCAGCAGCCTCAGCGGGCTGTTCACAGATACGCAGTATTTT.

The rearrangement links TRBV4-2 to TRBJ1-1; possibly TRBD1 for D (5 bases). The CDR3 sequence is 14 residues long. Germline-derived CDR1 and CDR2 are LGHNA and YNFKEQ. V gave up 4 bases and J gave up 5 bases, with 14 bases separating them. CDR3: CASSPMGPGTEAFF. The CDR3 DNA follows: TGTGCCAGCAGCCCCATGGGGCCAGGGACTGAAGCTTTCTTT.

The rearrangement uses TRBV6-4 and TRBJ2-2; D not certain. The germline V and J ends were trimmed by 6 bases and 4 bases, with 9 bases remaining between them. This CDR3 is built from 13 residues. Germline-derived CDR1 and CDR2 are MRHNA and SNTAGT. The CDR3, as DNA: TGTGCCAGCAGCCTACACTTCACCGGGGAGCTGTTTTTT. The encoded protein is CASSLHFTGELFF.

The chain recombines TRBV15 with TRBJ2-1; D is possibly TRBD2 (6 bases). Trimming stripped 4 bases from V and 7 bases from J, with 17 bases between. Germline CDR1 LNHNV, CDR2 YYDKDF (reference sequence). The CDR3 contains 15 residues. The CDR3 protein is CATSTTWGGGNEQFF. In DNA form, the CDR3 reads TGTGCCACCAGCACCACATGGGGAGGTGGTAATGAGCAGTTCTTC. Based on the CDR3 plus reference TRBV15 and TRBJ2-1, the full variable domain is DAMVIQNPRYQVTQFGKPVTLSCSQTLNHNVMYWYQQKSSQAPKLLFHYYDKDFNNEADTPDNFQSRRPNTSFCFLDIRSPGLGDTAMYLCATSTTWGGGNEQFFGPGTRLTVL.

This sequence joins TRBV2 and TRBJ2-7; 7 bases fit TRBD2. There are 15 residues in the CDR3. From germline, CDR1 is SNHLY and CDR2 FYNNEI. J lost 1 base, V lost 7 bases, and 10 bases had no gene match. The chain's CDR3 is CASTQVGGGSYEQYF. The CDR3 coding sequence is TGTGCCAGCACTCAAGTGGGGGGGGGTTCCTACGAGCAGTACTTC.

This clone is medium-sized within its sample. CDR3: CSAKGGDWNEQYF. CDR3 bases: TGCAGCGCCAAGGGGGGGGATTGGAACGAGCAGTACTTC. The chain joins TRBV29-1 to TRBJ2-7; tentatively, D is TRBD2 (7 bases). The germline V and J ends were trimmed by 7 bases and 5 bases, with 18 bases remaining between them. CDR3 length equals 13 residues. Germline assignment: CDR1 SQVTM and CDR2 ANQGSEA.

The chain links TRBV7-8 to TRBJ1-2; TRBD1 aligns across 8 bases. After removal of 2 bases from V and 2 bases from J, the junction contained 7 bases not matched to a gene. Looked up from germline, CDR1 is SGHVS and CDR2 is FQNEAQ. The CDR3 extends over 16 amino acids. The CDR3 spells CASSLSGQGRNYGYTF. For the CDR3, the DNA is TGTGCCAGCAGCTTATCCGGACAGGGTCGGAACTATGGCTACACCTTC. The full variable domain, completed using reference TRBV7-8 and TRBJ1-2, is GAGVSQSPRYKVAKRGQDVALRCDPISGHVSLFWYQQALGQGPEFLTYFQNEAQLDKSGLPSDRFFAERPEGSVSTLKIQRTQQEDSAVYLCASSLSGQGRNYGYTFGSGTRLTVV.

The chain recombines TRBV11-2 with TRBJ2-7; a weak D match, TRBD1 (5 bases). Germline lookup yields CDR1 SGHAT and CDR2 FQNNGV. This CDR3 contains 14 residues. The V end was cut by 1 base, the J end by 7 bases, with 14 bases between. The CDR3 is CASSLGPGSWEQYF. The CDR3 DNA is TGTGCCAGCAGCTTAGGTCCAGGGTCGTGGGAGCAGTACTTC.

In nucleotides, the CDR3 is TGTGCCACCAGCAGAGAGAGCAATCAGCCCCAGCATTTT. This encodes CATSRESNQPQHF. The chain recombines TRBV15 with TRBJ1-5; D not certain. The CDR3 spans 13 residues. Deletions cut 0 bases from V and 1 base from J, with 1 base between. Germline loops: CDR1 LNHNV, CDR2 YYDKDF (reference sequence). Complete variable domain (other parts from reference TRBV15 and TRBJ1-5): DAMVIQNPRYQVTQFGKPVTLSCSQTLNHNVMYWYQQKSSQAPKLLFHYYDKDFNNEADTPDNFQSRRPNTSFCFLDIRSPGLGDTAMYLCATSRESNQPQHFGDGTRLSIL.

The chain recombines TRBV5-4 with TRBJ1-1; weak D call: TRBD1 (5 bases). The CDR3 covers 17 residues. The germline V and J ends were trimmed by 3 bases and 0 bases, with 18 bases remaining between them. CDR1 and CDR2 from the germline V gene are SGHNT and YYREEE (reference sequence). The CDR3 DNA is TGTGCCAGCAGCTCCCTTGCCGGACAAAGCATGAACACTGAAGCTTTCTTT. It translates to CASSSLAGQSMNTEAFF.

The gene calls are TRBV2 and TRBJ1-5, with 9 positions matching TRBD1. CDR3 length equals 15 residues. Trimming at V came to 2 bases and at J to 4 bases, leaving 3 bases not matched to a gene. The germline V gene has CDR1 SNHLY and CDR2 FYNNEI. The CDR3 nucleotides read TGTGCCAGCAGTGAAATGGGACAGGGAAATCAGCCCCAGCATTTT. The encoded protein is CASSEMGQGNQPQHF.

V and J are TRBV6-1 and TRBJ2-2; 8 bases line up with TRBD1. CDR3 size: 13 residues. The V and J ends lost 7 bases and 6 bases, in that order; junction bases with no gene match: 4. Germline CDR1 reads MNHNS; CDR2 reads SASEGT. CDR3 nucleotide sequence: TGTGCCAGCACGACAGGGGAGGCCGGGGAGCTGTTTTTT. It is translated as CASTTGEAGELFF.

This rearrangement joins TRBV5-4 to TRBJ2-2; no clear D. V was shortened by 2 bases and J by 1 base, with 3 bases between the two germline ends. CDR3 length equals 13 residues. Per the germline V gene, CDR1 is SGHNT and CDR2 is YYREEE (reference sequence). The CDR3 nucleotides read TGTGCCAGCAGCTTCGGGAACACCGGGGAGCTGTTTTTT. This translates into CASSFGNTGELFF. Full variable domain (missing parts from reference TRBV5-4 and TRBJ2-2): ETGVTQSPTHLIKTRGQQVTLRCSSQSGHNTVSWYQQALGQGPQFIFQYYREEENGRGNFPPRFSGLQFPNYSSELNVNALELDDSALYLCASSFGNTGELFFGEGSRLTVL.

The chain carries TRBV6-5 and TRBJ2-7; 9 positions agree with TRBD2. The CDR3 loop spans 14 amino acids. The trim removed 7 bases at V and 5 bases at J, leaving 9 bases unmatched. Looked up from germline, CDR1 is MNHEY and CDR2 is SVGAGI. The CDR3 DNA follows: TGTGCCAGCAATTTAGCGGGACTAGCCAACGAGCAGTACTTC. As protein: CASNLAGLANEQYF.

The rearrangement uses TRBV5-6 and TRBJ1-1; D is unresolved. CDR1 and CDR2 from the germline V gene are SGHDT and YYEEEE. V was clipped by 0 bases and J by 1 base, with 7 bases between them. CDR3 length equals 14 residues. The CDR3 here is CASSLGGSNTEAFF. DNA for the CDR3: TGTGCCAGCAGCTTGGGGGGTTCGAACACTGAAGCTTTCTTT.

The V call is TRBV15, the J call TRBJ2-7; 8 bases align to TRBD2. This CDR3 has 14 amino acids. The J segment lost 5 bases and the V segment lost 5 bases, leaving 8 bases of the junction unmatched. Germline V gene sequence: CDR1 LNHNV, CDR2 YYDKDF (reference sequence). Here the CDR3 reads CATSSPGTRDEQYF. CDR3 nucleotide sequence: TGTGCCACCAGCTCTCCCGGGACTAGGGACGAGCAGTACTTC.

V gene TRBV27 combines with J gene TRBJ1-5, with TRBD1 as a possible D gene (5 bases). Germline V lookup: CDR1 MNHEY, CDR2 SMNVEV (reference sequence). The length of the CDR3 is 15 residues. Trimming removed 6 bases from V and 2 bases from J, with 14 bases in between. CDR3 nucleotide sequence: TGTGCCAGCAGCCCAGGTACAGGACGCAATCAGCCCCAGCATTTT. Its translation is CASSPGTGRNQPQHF.

The gene calls are TRBV7-6 and TRBJ1-1; D possibly corresponds to TRBD1 (6 bases). Germline V CDR1 and CDR2: SGHVS, FNYEAQ. This CDR3 contains 13 residues. Trimming removed 1 base at V and 9 bases at J, with 12 bases between. The CDR3 spells CASSLGGGGQAFF. The CDR3 DNA sequence: TGTGCCAGCAGCTTAGGGGGCGGGGGCCAAGCTTTCTTT.

Turning to this clone: Since a much larger clone is just one base distant, this may be a read error. The chain employs TRBV27 and TRBJ2-1; 9 nucleotides agree with TRBD2. V lost 0 bases and J lost 3; bases outside the gene matches: 0. The CDR3 spans 15 residues. Germline assignment: CDR1 MNHEY and CDR2 SMNVEV (reference sequence). The CDR3 nucleotides are TGTGCCAGCAGTTTATCAGCGGGAGGCTACAATGAGCAGTTCTTC. As protein: CASSLSAGGYNEQFF.

This clone appeared a single time. This chain links TRBV6-5 with TRBJ2-7; D call uncertain. The CDR3 runs to 11 residues. The germline V gene has CDR1 MNHEY and CDR2 SVGAGI. Trimming removed 0 bases at V and 7 bases at J, with 4 bases between. CDR3 residues: CASSYSGEQYF. The CDR3 nucleotides are TGTGCCAGCAGTTACTCCGGAGAGCAGTACTTC.

This chain uses TRBV15 with TRBJ1-3; D gene uncertain. The CDR3 is 14 amino acids. V lost 7 bases and J 0 bases, leaving 10 bases between the germline ends. The V gene's germline CDR1 is LNHNV and CDR2 YYDKDF (reference sequence). The CDR3 reads CATKSPGSGNTIYF. The CDR3 coding sequence is TGTGCCACCAAATCTCCAGGCTCTGGAAACACCATATATTTT.

This clone was seen a few times. Distinct nucleotide sequences in the sample also encode this CDR3. J is TRBJ1-5 and V is TRBV9; D is undetermined. This CDR3 region has 13 residues. V was cut by 3 bases and J by 7 bases, with 11 bases left in between. Per germline, CDR1 SGDLS and CDR2 YYNGEE. CDR3 protein: CASSASPGQPQHF. CDR3 coding DNA: TGTGCCAGCAGCGCATCCCCCGGGCAGCCCCAGCATTTT.

J is TRBJ2-7 and V is TRBV19; no reliable D call. Trimming removed 4 bases from V and 7 bases from J, with 14 bases in between. The CDR3 runs to 13 residues. CDR1 and CDR2 (germline): LNHDA, SQIVND (reference sequence). The CDR3 reads CASSTIPGSEQYF. CDR3 coding DNA: TGTGCCAGTAGTACAATTCCAGGAAGTGAGCAGTACTTC.

The chain is built from TRBV7-3 and TRBJ2-3, with 9 bases aligning to TRBD1. The germline CDR1 and CDR2 sequences are SGHTA and FQGTGA. This CDR3 is built from 14 residues. V dropped 5 bases and J dropped 3; count of bases not matched to a gene: 3. CDR3 nucleotide sequence: TGTGCCAGCAGCCCTGGGACAGGGACAGATACGCAGTATTTT. This gives the protein CASSPGTGTDTQYF.

The table lists this clone with a count of one. The gene calls are TRBV27 and TRBJ2-1; D ambiguous. CDR3 size: 15 residues. V was clipped by 0 bases and J by 9 bases, with 15 bases between them. Germline V CDR1 and CDR2: MNHEY, SMNVEV (reference sequence). CDR3 sequence reads: CASSLSFRVVSEQFF. DNA for the CDR3: TGTGCCAGCAGTTTATCTTTCCGCGTCGTGAGTGAGCAGTTCTTC.

J is TRBJ2-3 and V is TRBV11-2, with 14 bases matching TRBD2. This CDR3 contains 17 residues. The J segment lost 2 bases and the V segment lost 5 bases, leaving 6 bases of the junction unmatched. Per the germline V gene, CDR1 is SGHAT and CDR2 is FQNNGV. The chain's CDR3 is CASSPGLAGGPTDTQYF. Written as DNA, the CDR3 is TGTGCCAGCAGCCCCGGACTAGCGGGGGGACCCACAGATACGCAGTATTTT.

The chain recombines TRBV9 with TRBJ2-1, with 8 bases lining up with TRBD2. The V and J ends lost 3 bases and 7 bases, in that order; junction bases with no gene match: 9. CDR1 is SGDLS, CDR2 YYNGEE, per germline. The CDR3 loop spans 15 amino acids. As DNA, the CDR3 is TGTGCCAGCAGCGGTAGCGGGACGGTTCAGAATGAGCAGTTCTTC. Translation: CASSGSGTVQNEQFF.

A few counts support this clone. This chain connects TRBV4-1 to TRBJ1-5; D gene ambiguous. The V end was cut by 1 base, the J end by 0 bases, with 4 bases between. CDR1 is MGHRA, CDR2 YSYEKL, per germline. This CDR3 has 14 residues. The CDR3, as DNA: TGCGCCAGCAGCCAAGGAGCTAGCAATCAGCCCCAGCATTTT. Encoded protein: CASSQGASNQPQHF.

The chain recombines TRBV25-1 with TRBJ1-2; 9 bases align to TRBD1. The J segment lost 7 bases and the V segment lost 6 bases, leaving 12 bases of the junction unmatched. The CDR3 extends over 15 amino acids. Germline V gene lookup returns CDR1 MGHDK and CDR2 SYGVNS. CDR3 in DNA: TGTGCCAGCAGCTTACAGGGGGCTAGATCTCCTGGCTACACCTTC. This translates into CASSLQGARSPGYTF.

Notes on this clone: Germline and junction disagree at one end, which may indicate a read error. V and J are TRBV13 and TRBJ2-5, with 7 bases identical to TRBD1. The CDR3 spans 16 residues. Germline CDR1 PRHDT, CDR2 FYEKMQ (reference sequence). This CDR3 is CASSLGETGLYETQYF. The CDR3 coding sequence is TGTGCCAGCAGCCTAGGGGAGACAGGGCTCTACGAGACCCAGTACTTC.